Listed below are T cell receptor beta chains from one sample, sequenced in a study of blood T cell repertoires in COVID-19. Profiled with immunoSEQ multiplex PCR; TCRdb holds only in-frame clones, not every one. Here the sample spans some 200,000 clones, around 94% being singletons. Sequencing used peripheral blood. The receptors here all came from a man aged 30 to 39 with COVID-19, enrolled during active disease. CDR3s include the opening cysteine and the closing phenylalanine or tryptophan. The D gene is left open where the match is weak. Clone size is not always given. Where it is, it says once, few, many or a class for expanded clones.

v_call,clone_size,d_call,j_call,cdr3_aa,cdr3_nt
TRBV30,-,TRBD1,TRBJ1-6,CAGRGPPGTPNSPLHF,TGTGCCGGGAGGGGGCCGCCGGGGACACCAAATTCACCCCTCCACTTT
TRBV19,-,-,TRBJ1-5,CASSTTGSNQPQHF,TGTGCCAGTAGCACCACAGGGAGCAATCAGCCCCAGCATTTT
TRBV5-1,-,-,TRBJ1-2,CASRPDSNYGYTF,TGCGCCAGCAGGCCCGACAGTAACTATGGCTACACCTTC
TRBV3-1/TRBV3-2,-,TRBD2,TRBJ2-3,CASSQLSGGTSTDTQYF,TGTGCCAGCAGCCAGCTTTCGGGGGGGACTAGCACAGATACGCAGTATTTT
TRBV5-1,once,TRBD1,TRBJ2-7,CASSFLQTGTGIFYEQYF,TGCGCCAGCAGCTTTCTTCAAACCGGGACAGGGATTTTCTACGAGCAGTACTTC
TRBV5-1,-,TRBD2,TRBJ2-7,CASSLASFPRGLDEQYF,TGCGCCAGCAGCTTGGCGAGTTTCCCGCGGGGGTTGGACGAGCAGTACTTC
TRBV12-2,-,-,TRBJ1-1,CASRLPPARSFEAFF,TGTGCAAGTCGCTTACCTCCCGCTAGGAGCTTTGAAGCTTTCTTT
TRBV5-1,-,-,TRBJ2-1,CASSLVQDPPYNEQFF,TGCGCCAGCAGCTTGGTTCAGGATCCCCCCTACAATGAGCAGTTCTTC
TRBV14,once,TRBD2,TRBJ2-6,CASSPGGVGRSGANVLTF,TGTGCCAGCAGCCCCGGAGGGGTCGGGAGGTCTGGGGCCAACGTCCTGACTTTC
TRBV27,-,-,TRBJ1-1,CASSLHGLQYPNTEAFF,TGTGCCAGCAGTTTACACGGTCTGCAATACCCGAACACTGAAGCTTTCTTT
TRBV7-3,-,-,TRBJ2-3,CASSRGATDTQYF,TGTGCCAGCAGCCGCGGAGCCACAGATACGCAGTATTTT
TRBV18,-,-,TRBJ1-1,CASSPRTGDDTEAFF,TGTGCCAGCTCACCACGAACGGGTGACGACACTGAAGCTTTCTTT
TRBV6-5,-,-,TRBJ2-5,CASTRRGLGQETQYF,TGTGCCAGCACCCGACGAGGGCTAGGCCAAGAGACCCAGTACTTC
TRBV9,-,TRBD1,TRBJ2-5,CASSVSQGGETQYF,TGTGCCAGCAGCGTGTCACAGGGGGGAGAGACCCAGTACTTC
TRBV7-2,-,-,TRBJ2-2,CASSFRGAANTGELFF,TGTGCCAGCAGCTTCCGGGGGGCCGCGAACACCGGGGAGCTGTTTTTT
TRBV19,-,TRBD2,TRBJ2-2,CASTKTSRNTGELFF,TGTGCCAGTACCAAGACTAGCAGGAACACCGGGGAGCTGTTTTTT
TRBV5-1,-,-,TRBJ2-1,CASSLEAGSYNEQFF,TGCGCCAGCAGCTTGGAGGCAGGGTCCTACAATGAGCAGTTCTTC
TRBV4-2,-,-,TRBJ1-5,CASSQERGGNQPQHF,TGTGCCAGCAGCCAAGAACGGGGAGGCAATCAGCCCCAGCATTTT
TRBV5-4,-,-,TRBJ2-3,CASSLGGGTDTQYF,TGTGCCAGCAGCTTGGGGGGCGGCACAGATACGCAGTATTTT
TRBV7-9,once,TRBD1,TRBJ1-1,CASSLGHRGGNTEAFF,TGTGCCAGCAGCTTAGGTCACAGGGGCGGGAACACTGAAGCTTTCTTT
TRBV7-9,-,-,TRBJ1-2,CASSSQGGHGYTF,TGTGCCAGCAGCTCCCAGGGTGGCCATGGCTACACCTTC
TRBV18,-,TRBD1,TRBJ2-7,CASSPVGTGGSYEQYF,TGTGCCAGCTCACCTGTCGGCACAGGGGGCTCCTACGAGCAGTACTTC
TRBV4-2,-,TRBD2,TRBJ2-5,CASSLTGTSETQYF,TGTGCCAGCAGCCTGACCGGGACTAGCGAGACCCAGTACTTC
TRBV10-2,-,TRBD1,TRBJ1-5,CASSDRQGNSNQPQHF,TGCGCCAGCAGTGACCGACAGGGGAATAGCAATCAGCCCCAGCATTTT
TRBV7-3,-,TRBD1,TRBJ1-3,CASSLSDRGTGNTIYF,TGTGCCAGCAGCTTAAGTGACAGGGGAACTGGAAACACCATATATTTT
TRBV5-1,-,TRBD1,TRBJ2-1,CASSTTGGSYNEQFF,TGCGCCAGCTCTACGACAGGGGGCTCGTACAATGAGCAGTTCTTC
TRBV6-5,-,TRBD1,TRBJ1-5,CASSPDRVNNQPQHF,TGTGCCAGCAGTCCGGACAGGGTGAACAATCAGCCCCAGCATTTT
TRBV19,-,-,TRBJ2-7,CASRQGRTYEQYF,TGTGCCAGCCGGCAGGGCAGAACCTACGAGCAGTACTTC
TRBV27,-,-,TRBJ1-5,CASRVGAGISNQPQHF,TGTGCCAGCCGGGTGGGAGCCGGGATTAGCAATCAGCCCCAGCATTTT
TRBV2,-,-,TRBJ1-1,CASSEEGGPMNTEAFF,TGTGCCAGCAGTGAGGAGGGGGGGCCTATGAACACTGAAGCTTTCTTT
TRBV10-3,-,TRBD1,TRBJ1-2,CAISESGQDPSYGYTF,TGTGCCATCAGTGAGTCGGGACAGGACCCATCCTATGGCTACACCTTC
TRBV7-9,-,TRBD1,TRBJ2-7,CASQRGQGTYEQYF,TGTGCCAGCCAGCGGGGACAGGGCACTTACGAGCAGTACTTC
TRBV5-1,-,TRBD1,TRBJ1-2,CASSLGQGWGYTF,TGCGCCAGCAGCTTAGGACAGGGCTGGGGCTACACCTTC
TRBV5-1,-,-,TRBJ1-3,CASSLGGLSGNTIYF,TGCGCCAGCAGCTTGGGAGGCCTCTCTGGAAACACCATATATTTT
TRBV3-1/TRBV3-2,-,-,TRBJ2-2,CASSHRGNTGELFF,TGTGCCAGCAGCCATCGGGGGAACACCGGGGAGCTGTTTTTT
TRBV12-3/TRBV12-4,-,-,TRBJ2-4,CASSPQQGDIQYF,TGTGCCAGCAGTCCACAACAGGGTGACATTCAGTACTTC
TRBV6-5,once,-,TRBJ1-1,CASSSGANTEAFF,TGTGCCAGCAGTAGTGGGGCCAACACTGAAGCTTTCTTT